Listed below are T cell receptor beta chains from one sample, sequenced in a study of shared clonotypes between healthy human individuals. Clones were read by immunoSEQ multiplex PCR, and TCRdb kept only the in-frame ones, dropping some. In the table there are 2 million to 2.5 million clones, approximately 90% of which are singletons. The specimen was naive CD4+ T cells from PBMCs. These receptors were obtained from a man between 18 and 35 years old in good health. Some clones in this sample may be carry-over from other donors' samples. The CDR3 runs from the conserved cysteine through the conserved F or W. The D gene is left open where the match is weak. Rows may omit the clone size; those that give it use once, few, many or a size class.

d_gene: TRBD1
v_gene: TRBV5-1
abundance: NA
j_gene: TRBJ2-5
CDR3aa: CASSATPGTGAATQYF
CDR3nt: TGCGCCAGCAGCGCAACCCCCGGGACAGGGGCCGCCACCCAGTACTTC

d_gene: NA
v_gene: TRBV7-9
abundance: NA
j_gene: TRBJ1-3
CDR3aa: CASSLTAADKYF
CDR3nt: TGTGCCAGCAGCTTAACAGCGGCCGACAAATATTTT

d_gene: NA
v_gene: TRBV2
abundance: NA
j_gene: TRBJ2-1
CDR3aa: CATSLDGSSYNEQFF
CDR3nt: TGTGCCACCTCGCTGGACGGAAGCTCCTACAATGAGCAGTTCTTC

d_gene: TRBD2
v_gene: TRBV7-6
abundance: NA
j_gene: TRBJ2-1
CDR3aa: CASSPILAGDYNEQFF
CDR3nt: TGTGCCAGCAGCCCTATACTAGCGGGAGATTACAATGAGCAGTTCTTC

d_gene: TRBD1
v_gene: TRBV5-4
abundance: few
j_gene: TRBJ1-4
CDR3aa: CASSRTGVDEKLFF
CDR3nt: TGTGCCAGCAGCAGGACAGGGGTGGATGAAAAACTGTTTTTT

d_gene: NA
v_gene: TRBV28
abundance: NA
j_gene: TRBJ1-1
CDR3aa: CASSPPTGMNTEAFF
CDR3nt: TGTGCCAGCAGCCCCCCCACAGGGATGAACACTGAAGCTTTCTTT

d_gene: TRBD2
v_gene: TRBV29-1
abundance: once
j_gene: TRBJ2-7
CDR3aa: CSVVARGGSYEQYF
CDR3nt: TGCAGCGTTGTGGCGCGGGGGGGCTCCTACGAGCAGTACTTC

d_gene: NA
v_gene: TRBV7-6
abundance: NA
j_gene: TRBJ2-7
CDR3aa: CASSLGGEGYPSYEQYF
CDR3nt: TGTGCCAGCAGCTTAGGGGGAGAGGGGTACCCCTCCTACGAGCAGTACTTC

d_gene: NA
v_gene: TRBV5-6
abundance: NA
j_gene: TRBJ1-2
CDR3aa: CASSLYGEGTGYTF
CDR3nt: TGTGCCAGCAGCTTATACGGGGAGGGGACAGGCTACACCTTC

d_gene: TRBD2
v_gene: TRBV9
abundance: NA
j_gene: TRBJ2-5
CDR3aa: CASSGTSKETQYF
CDR3nt: TGTGCCAGTTCCGGGACTAGCAAGGAGACCCAGTACTTC

d_gene: NA
v_gene: TRBV7-2
abundance: NA
j_gene: TRBJ2-5
CDR3aa: CASSSRAAEINQETQYF
CDR3nt: TGTGCCAGCAGCTCCAGGGCGGCGGAGATCAACCAAGAGACCCAGTACTTC

d_gene: NA
v_gene: TRBV5-1
abundance: NA
j_gene: TRBJ1-2
CDR3aa: CASSLSSPGGYTF
CDR3nt: TGCGCCAGCAGCTTGTCCTCCCCGGGTGGCTACACCTTC

d_gene: NA
v_gene: TRBV15
abundance: NA
j_gene: TRBJ2-1
CDR3aa: CATSREQDSYNEQFF
CDR3nt: TGTGCCACCAGCAGAGAACAGGACTCCTACAATGAGCAGTTCTTC

d_gene: TRBD2
v_gene: TRBV28
abundance: NA
j_gene: TRBJ2-1
CDR3aa: CASSSPPSGSLDEQFF
CDR3nt: TGTGCCAGCAGTTCCCCCCCTAGCGGGAGTCTCGATGAGCAGTTCTTC

d_gene: NA
v_gene: TRBV7-2
abundance: NA
j_gene: TRBJ2-7
CDR3aa: CASSHGTVAYEQYF
CDR3nt: TGTGCCAGCAGCCACGGGACCGTAGCCTACGAGCAGTACTTC

d_gene: NA
v_gene: TRBV19
abundance: NA
j_gene: TRBJ2-6
CDR3aa: CASAGEPRSGANVLTF
CDR3nt: TGTGCCAGTGCGGGCGAACCCCGCTCTGGGGCCAACGTCCTGACTTTC

d_gene: TRBD1
v_gene: TRBV6-5
abundance: NA
j_gene: TRBJ2-6
CDR3aa: CASSRPGTARVLTF
CDR3nt: TGTGCCAGCAGTAGACCCGGGACAGCCAGAGTCCTGACTTTC

d_gene: TRBD2
v_gene: TRBV7-2
abundance: once
j_gene: TRBJ2-2
CDR3aa: CASSLGPSGITGELFF
CDR3nt: TGTGCCAGCAGCTTAGGCCCTAGCGGGATCACCGGGGAGCTGTTTTTT

d_gene: TRBD1
v_gene: TRBV4-3
abundance: NA
j_gene: TRBJ1-6
CDR3aa: CASSQDYWGQGSSPLHF
CDR3nt: TGCGCCAGCAGCCAAGATTACTGGGGACAGGGAAGCTCACCCCTCCACTTT

d_gene: TRBD1
v_gene: TRBV6-6
abundance: NA
j_gene: TRBJ1-2
CDR3aa: CASSPDRESYGYTF
CDR3nt: TGTGCCAGCAGTCCGGACAGGGAAAGCTATGGCTACACCTTC

d_gene: NA
v_gene: TRBV9
abundance: NA
j_gene: TRBJ2-1
CDR3aa: CASSVDGVNSYNEQFF
CDR3nt: TGTGCCAGCAGCGTAGACGGAGTTAACTCCTACAATGAGCAGTTCTTC

d_gene: TRBD1
v_gene: TRBV18
abundance: once
j_gene: TRBJ2-3
CDR3aa: CASSPNRGGATDTQYF
CDR3nt: TGTGCCAGCTCACCCAACAGGGGTGGAGCCACAGATACGCAGTATTTT

d_gene: NA
v_gene: TRBV7-9
abundance: NA
j_gene: TRBJ2-1
CDR3aa: CASSLGINEQFF
CDR3nt: TGTGCCAGCAGCTTAGGTATCAATGAGCAGTTCTTC

d_gene: NA
v_gene: TRBV6-6
abundance: NA
j_gene: TRBJ2-7
CDR3aa: CASSYSRVQEQYF
CDR3nt: TGTGCCAGCAGTTATAGCAGGGTCCAGGAGCAGTACTTC

d_gene: TRBD1
v_gene: TRBV28
abundance: NA
j_gene: TRBJ2-1
CDR3aa: CASSLNRGRFF
CDR3nt: TGTGCCAGCAGTCTAAACAGGGGGAGGTTCTTC

d_gene: TRBD1
v_gene: TRBV5-4
abundance: NA
j_gene: TRBJ2-1
CDR3aa: CASRLLSGQGYNEQFF
CDR3nt: TGTGCCAGCAGACTCCTATCGGGACAGGGGTACAATGAGCAGTTCTTC

d_gene: NA
v_gene: TRBV28
abundance: NA
j_gene: TRBJ1-5
CDR3aa: CASAREVGQPQHF
CDR3nt: TGTGCCAGCGCCAGGGAGGTCGGTCAGCCCCAGCATTTT

d_gene: TRBD2
v_gene: TRBV5-1
abundance: few
j_gene: TRBJ2-2
CDR3aa: CASSLVAGAGGELFF
CDR3nt: TGCGCCAGCAGCTTGGTAGCGGGAGCGGGCGGGGAGCTGTTTTTT

d_gene: TRBD1
v_gene: TRBV2
abundance: NA
j_gene: TRBJ1-5
CDR3aa: CASSEQGGYNQPQHF
CDR3nt: TGTGCCAGCTCGGAACAGGGGGGCTACAATCAGCCCCAGCATTTT

d_gene: TRBD1
v_gene: TRBV28
abundance: NA
j_gene: TRBJ1-5
CDR3aa: CASSFLQQGAKNQPQHF
CDR3nt: TGTGCCAGCAGTTTCCTACAACAGGGGGCTAAGAATCAGCCCCAGCATTTT

d_gene: NA
v_gene: TRBV7-8
abundance: NA
j_gene: TRBJ1-1
CDR3aa: CASSTRSGVWAFF
CDR3nt: TGTGCCAGCAGCACGCGCTCTGGAGTGTGGGCTTTCTTT

d_gene: TRBD2
v_gene: TRBV7-8
abundance: NA
j_gene: TRBJ2-2
CDR3aa: CASSSGTSGSAGGELFF
CDR3nt: TGTGCCAGCAGCTCCGGGACTAGCGGGAGCGCCGGCGGGGAGCTGTTTTTT

d_gene: NA
v_gene: TRBV6-4
abundance: NA
j_gene: TRBJ1-1
CDR3aa: CASSEQMGTEAFF
CDR3nt: TGTGCCAGCAGTGAACAGATGGGCACTGAAGCTTTCTTT

d_gene: TRBD2
v_gene: TRBV2
abundance: NA
j_gene: TRBJ2-1
CDR3aa: CASSEGLASYNEQFF
CDR3nt: TGTGCCAGCAGTGAGGGACTAGCATCCTACAATGAGCAGTTCTTC

d_gene: NA
v_gene: TRBV30
abundance: NA
j_gene: TRBJ2-5
CDR3aa: CAWSGRDLETQYF
CDR3nt: TGTGCCTGGAGTGGAAGGGACCTAGAGACCCAGTACTTC

d_gene: NA
v_gene: TRBV5-1
abundance: NA
j_gene: TRBJ2-7
CDR3aa: CASSTLAGDYEQYF
CDR3nt: TGCGCCAGCAGCACCCTAGCAGGGGACTACGAGCAGTACTTC

d_gene: TRBD1
v_gene: TRBV28
abundance: NA
j_gene: TRBJ2-6
CDR3aa: CASRGRTGARGANVLTF
CDR3nt: TGTGCCAGCAGGGGACGGACAGGGGCGAGGGGGGCCAACGTCCTGACTTTC

d_gene: TRBD1
v_gene: TRBV28
abundance: NA
j_gene: TRBJ2-7
CDR3aa: CAIKPSGGEQYF
CDR3nt: TGTGCCATCAAACCCTCAGGGGGAGAGCAGTACTTC

d_gene: NA
v_gene: TRBV5-1
abundance: NA
j_gene: TRBJ2-1
CDR3aa: CASSLASGRRKYNEQFF
CDR3nt: TGCGCCAGCAGCTTGGCATCCGGACGGAGGAAGTACAATGAGCAGTTCTTC

d_gene: NA
v_gene: TRBV18
abundance: NA
j_gene: TRBJ2-1
CDR3aa: CASSPRDGYNEQFF
CDR3nt: TGTGCCAGCTCACCTAGGGACGGTTACAATGAGCAGTTCTTC

d_gene: NA
v_gene: TRBV7-9
abundance: NA
j_gene: TRBJ2-7
CDR3aa: CASSLTGDRSYEQYF
CDR3nt: TGTGCCAGCAGCTTAACGGGGGACAGAAGCTACGAGCAGTACTTC

d_gene: NA
v_gene: TRBV28
abundance: NA
j_gene: TRBJ1-2
CDR3aa: CASSSLGGYTF
CDR3nt: TGTGCCAGCAGTTCCCTAGGAGGCTACACCTTC

d_gene: TRBD1
v_gene: TRBV7-3
abundance: NA
j_gene: TRBJ2-1
CDR3aa: CASSRNRGAYNEQFF
CDR3nt: TGTGCCAGCAGCAGAAACAGGGGTGCCTACAATGAGCAGTTCTTC

d_gene: NA
v_gene: TRBV6-6
abundance: NA
j_gene: TRBJ2-5
CDR3aa: CASTKGVRQETQYF
CDR3nt: TGTGCCAGCACCAAAGGGGTCAGACAAGAGACCCAGTACTTC

d_gene: NA
v_gene: TRBV27
abundance: NA
j_gene: TRBJ1-3
CDR3aa: CASSSPTEGNTIYF
CDR3nt: TGTGCCAGCAGTTCCCCGACTGAAGGAAACACCATATATTTT

d_gene: TRBD1
v_gene: TRBV9
abundance: NA
j_gene: TRBJ2-2
CDR3aa: CASSALIGGNTANTGELFF
CDR3nt: TGTGCCAGCAGCGCCCTTATAGGGGGCAATACTGCGAACACCGGGGAGCTGTTTTTT

d_gene: TRBD1
v_gene: TRBV9
abundance: NA
j_gene: TRBJ1-1
CDR3aa: CASSVRQGALAFF
CDR3nt: TGTGCCAGCAGCGTACGGCAGGGGGCGTTGGCTTTCTTT

d_gene: TRBD1
v_gene: TRBV19
abundance: NA
j_gene: TRBJ2-3
CDR3aa: CASTETGTGHGDTQYF
CDR3nt: TGTGCCAGTACCGAGACCGGGACAGGGCATGGAGATACGCAGTATTTT

d_gene: NA
v_gene: TRBV30
abundance: NA
j_gene: TRBJ2-7
CDR3aa: CAWNGPITYF
CDR3nt: TGTGCCTGGAATGGGCCCATAACGTACTTC

d_gene: TRBD2
v_gene: TRBV7-6
abundance: once
j_gene: TRBJ2-3
CDR3aa: CASSFSGGADTDTQYF
CDR3nt: TGTGCCAGCAGCTTTAGCGGGGGCGCGGATACAGATACGCAGTATTTT

d_gene: NA
v_gene: TRBV30
abundance: NA
j_gene: TRBJ2-3
CDR3aa: CAWGRTDTQYF
CDR3nt: TGTGCCTGGGGCCGTACGGATACGCAGTATTTT

d_gene: TRBD2
v_gene: TRBV27
abundance: once
j_gene: TRBJ2-3
CDR3aa: CASRPSAGGAQYF
CDR3nt: TGTGCCAGCAGACCGTCAGCGGGAGGGGCGCAGTATTTT

d_gene: NA
v_gene: TRBV28
abundance: NA
j_gene: TRBJ2-3
CDR3aa: CASSGLSPIGTDTQYF
CDR3nt: TGTGCCAGCAGCGGACTGTCCCCTATTGGCACAGATACGCAGTATTTT